A selection of T cell receptor beta chains follows, all from one sample in a study of T-cell reconstitution after alpha-beta-depleted transplantation in children. TCRdb reprocessed the PCR reads via MiXCR and lists one record per CDR3 protein. The table records just under 350,000 distinct CDR3 sequences, about a sixth of them present only once. This specimen was PBMCs, mostly from graft donor cells, taken 360 days after TCRalphabeta/CD19-depleted stem cell transplant. Receptor source: a male patient aged 2 to 10 who had a stem cell transplant for acute lymphoblastic leukemia, so the T cells may come from the graft donor. CDR3s include the opening cysteine and the closing phenylalanine or tryptophan. The D gene is left open where the match is weak. Some rows have no size entry. The others give once, few or many, or a class for an expanded clone.

size: few; V: TRBV4-1; D: NA; J: TRBJ2-7; DNA: TGCGCCAGCAGCCAAGTATTACAGGGAGGACACGAGCAGTACTTC; CDR3: CASSQVLQGGHEQYF
size: NA; V: TRBV5-6; D: NA; J: TRBJ2-1; DNA: TGTGCCAGCAGCTTGGCCGCGCTCAACCGCAATGAGCAGTTCTTC; CDR3: CASSLAALNRNEQFF
size: NA; V: TRBV15; D: TRBD2; J: TRBJ2-3; DNA: TGTGCCACCAGCAAACAAGGACTAGCGGGAGCAGATACGCAGTATTTT; CDR3: CATSKQGLAGADTQYF
size: few; V: TRBV7-9; D: TRBD1; J: TRBJ2-1; DNA: TGTGCCAGCAGCACCGGGACAGGGGAAACCAATGAGCAGTTCTTC; CDR3: CASSTGTGETNEQFF
size: NA; V: TRBV7-4; D: TRBD1; J: TRBJ1-4; DNA: TGTGCCAGCGTCTCCGCACAGGGGGAATTCGGAAAACTGTTTTTT; CDR3: CASVSAQGEFGKLFF
size: NA; V: TRBV29-1; D: NA; J: TRBJ2-3; DNA: TGCAGCGTTGAAGATCTTGGGACCAGCGGAGGGAGCACAGATACGCAGTATTTT; CDR3: CSVEDLGTSGGSTDTQYF
size: many; V: TRBV20-1; D: NA; J: TRBJ2-1; DNA: TGCAGTGCTGACGGGAGCTCCTACAATGAGCAGTTCTTC; CDR3: CSADGSSYNEQFF
size: NA; V: TRBV4-1; D: NA; J: TRBJ1-2; DNA: TGCGCCAGCAGCCAAGATCGGTACCCACCCTATGGCTACACCTTC; CDR3: CASSQDRYPPYGYTF
size: many; V: TRBV29-1; D: NA; J: TRBJ1-5; DNA: TGCAGCGTTTGGGGGGGCAGCAATCAGCCCCAGCATTTT; CDR3: CSVWGGSNQPQHF
size: few; V: TRBV4-2; D: NA; J: TRBJ2-5; DNA: TGTGCCAGCAGCCAAGCCCCCAGACACCAAGAGACCCAGTACTTC; CDR3: CASSQAPRHQETQYF
size: few; V: TRBV3-1; D: NA; J: TRBJ2-3; DNA: TGTGCCAGCAGCCAAGGGACGCACAGCACAGATACGCAGTATTTT; CDR3: CASSQGTHSTDTQYF
size: few; V: TRBV28; D: NA; J: TRBJ2-1; DNA: TGTGCCAGCAGTTCACCGACAGGCGGGAGCCCCGGGGAGCAGTTCTTC; CDR3: CASSSPTGGSPGEQFF
size: few; V: TRBV15; D: NA; J: TRBJ1-1; DNA: TGTGCCACCAGCTCCTCGACGAACACTGAAGCTTTCTTT; CDR3: CATSSSTNTEAFF
size: NA; V: TRBV12-3/TRBV12-4; D: NA; J: TRBJ2-5; DNA: TGTGCCAGTGGGGCTGAGGGGGAGACCCAGTACTTC; CDR3: CASGAEGETQYF
size: many; V: TRBV4-2; D: NA; J: TRBJ2-3; DNA: TGTGCCAGCAGCCAAGATAGGGCCTTTTCTAGCACAGATACGCAGTATTTT; CDR3: CASSQDRAFSSTDTQYF
size: NA; V: TRBV7-6; D: NA; J: TRBJ2-5; DNA: TGTGCCAGCAGCGTATCCGGGACTGTAAAAGAGACCCAGTACTTC; CDR3: CASSVSGTVKETQYF
size: many; V: TRBV12-3/TRBV12-4; D: TRBD1; J: TRBJ1-5; DNA: TGTGCCAGCAGTCCTGACAGGGGTCAGCCCCAGCATTTT; CDR3: CASSPDRGQPQHF
size: many; V: TRBV29-1; D: NA; J: TRBJ2-1; DNA: TGCAGCGTTGGGGATGAGCAGTTCTTC; CDR3: CSVGDEQFF
size: NA; V: TRBV11-2; D: TRBD1; J: TRBJ2-2; DNA: TGTGCCAGCAGCCTTAGGACAGGAGCGAACACCGGGGAGCTGTTTTTT; CDR3: CASSLRTGANTGELFF
size: few; V: TRBV6-2/TRBV6-3; D: NA; J: TRBJ2-2; DNA: TGTGCCAGCAGAGTCTTAGGGGGGGCCGGGGAGCTGTTTTTT; CDR3: CASRVLGGAGELFF
size: NA; V: TRBV29-1; D: TRBD1; J: TRBJ2-3; DNA: TGCAGCGTCCCCGCCCAGGACAGGGGTACAGATACGCAGTATTTT; CDR3: CSVPAQDRGTDTQYF
size: NA; V: TRBV7-8; D: TRBD1; J: TRBJ2-3; DNA: TGTGCCAGCAGCTTAGCGCTGTCCAGGGGGCTCACAGATACGCAGTATTTT; CDR3: CASSLALSRGLTDTQYF
size: NA; V: TRBV27; D: NA; J: TRBJ2-5; DNA: TGTGCCAGCAGTTTATTTGTAGGAGGAGAGACCCAGTACTTC; CDR3: CASSLFVGGETQYF
size: many; V: TRBV12-3/TRBV12-4; D: NA; J: TRBJ2-1; DNA: TGTGCCAGCAGCCGATGGGGGCAGCAGTTCTTC; CDR3: CASSRWGQQFF
size: few; V: TRBV13; D: NA; J: TRBJ2-3; DNA: TGTGCCAGCAGCTTCCGGACAGGCACAGATACGCAGTATTTT; CDR3: CASSFRTGTDTQYF
size: NA; V: TRBV6-2/TRBV6-3; D: NA; J: TRBJ2-3; DNA: TGTGCCAGCAGTTACGGTCGCACAGATACGCAGTATTTT; CDR3: CASSYGRTDTQYF
size: few; V: TRBV12-3/TRBV12-4; D: TRBD2; J: TRBJ2-1; DNA: TGTGCCAGCAGTTTAAGAGTGGGGGCCGGGACTAGCGGGAGGTATGAGCAGTTCTTC; CDR3: CASSLRVGAGTSGRYEQFF
size: NA; V: TRBV28; D: NA; J: TRBJ2-7; DNA: TGTGCCAGCAGTTTAGGGCTAGTATTCTACGAGCAGTACTTC; CDR3: CASSLGLVFYEQYF
size: NA; V: TRBV3-1; D: NA; J: TRBJ2-1; DNA: TGTGCCAGCAGCCAAGTTCGAACGTCCAATGAGCAGTTCTTC; CDR3: CASSQVRTSNEQFF
size: few; V: TRBV12-3/TRBV12-4; D: TRBD1; J: TRBJ2-7; DNA: TGTGCCAGCAGTCCAACAGGGGCTCGACGCGAGCAGTACTTC; CDR3: CASSPTGARREQYF
size: NA; V: TRBV12-3/TRBV12-4; D: TRBD1; J: TRBJ2-7; DNA: TGTGCCAGCAGCTCGACAGGGCGTCAGTACTTC; CDR3: CASSSTGRQYF
size: NA; V: TRBV3-1; D: TRBD2; J: TRBJ2-5; DNA: TGTGCCAGCAGCCGGGGGAGGGGTCGGGCGTACCAAGAGACCCAGTACTTC; CDR3: CASSRGRGRAYQETQYF
size: NA; V: TRBV5-1; D: TRBD2; J: TRBJ2-1; DNA: TGCGCCAGCAGCTTGATCGGGACTAGCGTTAATGAGCAGTTCTTC; CDR3: CASSLIGTSVNEQFF
size: once; V: TRBV28; D: NA; J: TRBJ1-5; DNA: TGTGCCAGCAGTTTTTTAAGGCTGGCGGACGGCAATCAGCCCCAGCATTTT; CDR3: CASSFLRLADGNQPQHF
size: few; V: TRBV2; D: NA; J: TRBJ1-6; DNA: TGTGCCAGCAGTGACCCTTCCGGGCGCAGGGGTAATTCACCCCTCCACTTT; CDR3: CASSDPSGRRGNSPLHF
size: many; V: TRBV7-3; D: NA; J: TRBJ2-5; DNA: TGTGCCAGCAGCGTCTCAGAGTTTCAAGAGACCCAGTACTTC; CDR3: CASSVSEFQETQYF
size: many; V: TRBV5-1; D: NA; J: TRBJ1-1; DNA: TGCGCCAGCAGCTCAGCCGGCATGAACACTGAAGCTTTCTTT; CDR3: CASSSAGMNTEAFF
size: few; V: TRBV7-6; D: TRBD1; J: TRBJ1-6; DNA: TGTGCCAGCAGCTTCAGCAGGGACAGGCAGAATTCACCCCTCCACTTT; CDR3: CASSFSRDRQNSPLHF
size: NA; V: TRBV27; D: NA; J: TRBJ1-3; DNA: TGTGCCAGCAGTCCACTCCTGCAGTCTGGAAACACCATATATTTT; CDR3: CASSPLLQSGNTIYF
size: many; V: TRBV7-6; D: NA; J: TRBJ2-2; DNA: TGTGCCAGCAGCTTAGGGGTGGACACCGGGGAGCTGTTTTTT; CDR3: CASSLGVDTGELFF
size: NA; V: TRBV12-3/TRBV12-4; D: NA; J: TRBJ2-1; DNA: TGTGCCAGCAGTTTAATGGGCTACTACAATGAGCAGTTCTTC; CDR3: CASSLMGYYNEQFF
size: few; V: TRBV24-1; D: TRBD2; J: TRBJ2-2; DNA: TGTGCCACCACTTGGCGGGAGGGCCTCAGGAAAACCGGGGAGCTGTTTTTT; CDR3: CATTWREGLRKTGELFF
size: NA; V: TRBV30; D: NA; J: TRBJ2-7; DNA: TGTGCCTGGAGCCTTCTTGGCCAGGGGGGCGAGCAGTACTTC; CDR3: CAWSLLGQGGEQYF
size: NA; V: TRBV12-3/TRBV12-4; D: TRBD2; J: TRBJ2-1; DNA: TGTGCCAGCAGTTTAGGCGTACTAGCGGGATACAATGAGCAGTTCTTC; CDR3: CASSLGVLAGYNEQFF
size: many; V: TRBV12-3/TRBV12-4; D: NA; J: TRBJ2-2; DNA: TGTGCCAGCAGTTTCTTGGGCACCGGGGAGCTGTTTTTT; CDR3: CASSFLGTGELFF
size: few; V: TRBV7-2; D: TRBD2; J: TRBJ2-7; DNA: TGTGCCAGCAGTCACGGGACTAGCGTCATCTACGAGCAGTACTTC; CDR3: CASSHGTSVIYEQYF
size: many; V: TRBV12-3/TRBV12-4; D: NA; J: TRBJ2-1; DNA: TGTGCCAGCACCGTACAGGGGAGGCCCTACAATGAGCAGTTCTTC; CDR3: CASTVQGRPYNEQFF
size: NA; V: TRBV27; D: NA; J: TRBJ2-7; DNA: TGTGCCAGCAGTTTATCGAGGACCTACGAGCAGTACTTC; CDR3: CASSLSRTYEQYF
size: NA; V: TRBV20-1; D: NA; J: TRBJ2-7; DNA: TGCAGTGCTAGGGGGGCGGCAACCTACGAGCAGTACTTC; CDR3: CSARGAATYEQYF
size: many; V: TRBV4-2; D: NA; J: TRBJ2-3; DNA: TGTGCCAGCAGCCTGGGGGTACCAGATACGCAGTATTTT; CDR3: CASSLGVPDTQYF
size: few; V: TRBV28; D: NA; J: TRBJ2-3; DNA: TGTGCGATAAACAGGGTCAGCACAGATACGCAGTATTTT; CDR3: CAINRVSTDTQYF
size: many; V: TRBV12-3/TRBV12-4; D: TRBD2; J: TRBJ2-3; DNA: TGTGCCAGCAGTTTCGGACTAGCGGGAGGCACAGATACGCAGTATTTT; CDR3: CASSFGLAGGTDTQYF
size: NA; V: TRBV7-9; D: NA; J: TRBJ1-5; DNA: TGTGCCGGCAGCTTAGAGGGTAGGCAGCCCCAGCATTTT; CDR3: CAGSLEGRQPQHF
size: NA; V: TRBV5-1; D: TRBD2; J: TRBJ2-1; DNA: TGCGCCAGCAGCTTGTACCTTAGCGGGAGCCACAATGAGCAGTTCTTC; CDR3: CASSLYLSGSHNEQFF
size: many; V: TRBV4-1; D: NA; J: TRBJ2-1; DNA: TGCGCCAGCAGCCCCGACAGGGAGCGGGCTGACTCCTACAATGAGCAGTTCTTC; CDR3: CASSPDRERADSYNEQFF
size: few; V: TRBV12-3/TRBV12-4; D: NA; J: TRBJ2-3; DNA: TGTGCCAGCCGGTACAGGGCAAATAGTCTCACAGATACGCAGTATTTT; CDR3: CASRYRANSLTDTQYF
size: few; V: TRBV7-9; D: NA; J: TRBJ2-5; DNA: TGTGCCAGCAGCTTGGCTTCGAGGCGTTTGGAGACCCAGTACTTC; CDR3: CASSLASRRLETQYF